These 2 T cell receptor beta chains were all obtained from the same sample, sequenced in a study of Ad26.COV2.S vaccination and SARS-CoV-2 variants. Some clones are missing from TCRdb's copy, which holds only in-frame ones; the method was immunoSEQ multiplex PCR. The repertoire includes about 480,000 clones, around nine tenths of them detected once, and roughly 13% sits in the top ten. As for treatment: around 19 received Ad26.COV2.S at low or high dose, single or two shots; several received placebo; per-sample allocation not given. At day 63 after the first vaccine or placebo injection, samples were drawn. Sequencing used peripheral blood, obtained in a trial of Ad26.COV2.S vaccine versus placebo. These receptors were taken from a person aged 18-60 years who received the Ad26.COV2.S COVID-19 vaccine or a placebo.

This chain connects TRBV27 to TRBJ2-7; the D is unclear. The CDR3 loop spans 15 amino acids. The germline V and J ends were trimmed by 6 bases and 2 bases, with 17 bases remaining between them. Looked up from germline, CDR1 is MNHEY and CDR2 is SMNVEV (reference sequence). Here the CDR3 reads CASRALNGEAYEQYF. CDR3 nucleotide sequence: TGTGCCAGCAGAGCCCTTAACGGTGAGGCCTACGAGCAGTACTTC.

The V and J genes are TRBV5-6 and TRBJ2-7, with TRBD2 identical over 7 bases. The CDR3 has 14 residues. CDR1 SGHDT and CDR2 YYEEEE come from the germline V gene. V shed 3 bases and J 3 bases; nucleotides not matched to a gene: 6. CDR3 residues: CASSSLAGSYEQYF. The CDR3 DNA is TGTGCCAGCAGCTCCTTAGCGGGTAGCTACGAGCAGTACTTC.